One and the same sample provided the 30 T cell receptor beta chains below, sequenced in a study of molecular identifiers for immune sequencing clone quantification. In TCRdb, the PCR reads were re-called with MiXCR into one record per CDR3 protein. The sample lists a few hundred thousand distinct CDR3 sequences, over 20% occurring once. Material for sequencing was naive CD8+ T cells from blood, with Jurkat cell RNA spiked in. Subset of the sample: FACS-sorted CD8+CD4-CCR7+CD45RA+ naive T cells. These receptors all stem from a human donor in good health. Some libraries in this study had Jurkat cell RNA spiked in.

Comment on this clonotype: This may come from a read error, since a much larger clone is one base off. The rearrangement uses TRBV3-1 and TRBJ2-6, with D perhaps TRBD1 (5 bases). V gave up 3 bases and J gave up 1 base, with 16 bases separating them. CDR1 and CDR2 (germline): LGHDT, YNNKEL (reference sequence). The length of the CDR3 is 18 residues. The CDR3 spells CASSQGLTRVSGANVLTF. CDR3 sequence (DNA): TGTGCCAGCAGCCAGGGGCTTACGAGAGTATCTGGGGCCAACGTCCTGACTTTC.

The sample holds a few counts of this clonotype. The rearrangement links TRBV20-1 to TRBJ2-7, with 8 bases aligning to TRBD2. The V and J ends lost 6 bases and 3 bases, in that order; junction bases with no gene match: 7. The CDR3 sequence is 13 residues long. Germline V lookup: CDR1 DFQATT, CDR2 SNEGSKA (reference sequence). CDR3 residues: CSADSGSFYEQYF. In DNA form, the CDR3 reads TGCAGTGCAGACAGCGGGAGCTTCTACGAGCAGTACTTC.

This clonotype was detected only a few times. The chain joins TRBV7-9 to TRBJ2-5; D is possibly TRBD2 (5 bases). Germline assignment: CDR1 SEHNR and CDR2 FQNEAQ (reference sequence). Trimming shortened V by 8 bases and J by 3 bases, and 10 bases separated the two germline ends. This CDR3 is built from 12 residues. The chain's CDR3 is CASGSWEETQYF. CDR3 bases: TGTGCCAGCGGGAGTTGGGAAGAGACCCAGTACTTC.

Details on this clonotype: A much larger clonotype is one base distant, so this may be a read error. The chain recombines TRBV6-5 with TRBJ1-4; 7 bases map to TRBD1. The length of the CDR3 is 15 residues. The germline CDR1 and CDR2 sequences are MNHEY and SVGAGI. The DNA of the CDR3 is TGTACCAGCAGTTTTTTGTCAGGGGGTCGGGAAAAACTGTTTTTT. Translation: CTSSFLSGGREKLFF.

CDR3: CASSYGARVTDTQYF. In DNA form, the CDR3 reads TGTGCCAGCAGTTACGGGGCCAGGGTCACAGATACGCAGTATTTT. The V and J genes are TRBV6-2 or TRBV6-3 and TRBJ2-3, with D maybe TRBD1 (5 bases). Trimming took 2 bases from V and 2 from J, leaving 11 bases between them. Germline V CDR1 and CDR2: MNHEY, SVGEGT. CDR3 size: 15 residues.

Details on this clonotype: It may be a read error: a sequence one base away is much more abundant. This chain connects TRBV20-1 to TRBJ1-2; no clear D. The CDR3 has 15 amino acids. V lost 1 base, J lost 2 bases, and 14 bases lay in between. Germline assignment: CDR1 DFQATT and CDR2 SNEGSKA (reference sequence). The CDR3 here is CSARVQSSSNYGYTF. The DNA for the CDR3 is TGCAGTGCTAGAGTTCAATCTAGTTCGAACTATGGCTACACCTTC.

A remark on this clonotype: This could be a read error, since a much larger clone is one nucleotide away. The V and J genes are TRBV12-3 or TRBV12-4 and TRBJ2-7; 10 positions match TRBD1. This CDR3 spans 14 amino acids. After removal of 6 bases from V and 3 bases from J, the junction contained 5 bases not matched to a gene. CDR3 residues: CASRSGTGVYEQYF. Here the CDR3 DNA reads TGTGCCAGCAGGTCCGGGACAGGGGTCTACGAGCAGTACTTC.

In this sample, this clonotype turned up a few times. The chain uses TRBV7-9 and TRBJ2-5; weak D call: TRBD2 (6 bases). The CDR3 consists of 15 residues. CDR1 is SEHNR and CDR2 is FQNEAQ in the germline V gene (reference sequence). V was trimmed by 4 bases and J by 5 bases, leaving 17 bases between them. The CDR3 region is CASSWILAGGETQYF. The DNA of the CDR3 is TGTGCCAGCAGCTGGATACTAGCTGGTGGGGAGACCCAGTACTTC.

This clonotype has at least ten counts. The V gene is TRBV6-6, the J gene TRBJ1-5; possible D gene TRBD1, 6 bases. The CDR3 is 14 residues long. V gave up 2 bases and J gave up 3 bases, with 8 bases separating them. Germline assignment: CDR1 MNHNY and CDR2 SVGAGI (reference sequence). Written as DNA, the CDR3 is TGTGCCAGCAGTTACGGGACATTCAATCAGCCCCAGCATTTT. Translated, it gives CASSYGTFNQPQHF.

This chain joins TRBV27 and TRBJ1-6; D is unclear. Trimming took off 2 bases at V and 8 bases at J, with 7 bases between the two ends. Germline V gives CDR1 MNHEY, CDR2 SMNVEV (reference sequence). The CDR3 loop spans 13 amino acids. The CDR3, as DNA: TGTGCCAGCAGTTTAAGACCCGATTCACCCCTCCACTTT. Residues: CASSLRPDSPLHF.

The chain is built from TRBV19 and TRBJ2-3, with D tentatively TRBD1 or TRBD2 (5 bases each). The CDR3 consists of 12 residues. The V end was cut by 3 bases, the J end by 5 bases, with 6 bases between. CDR1 is LNHDA, CDR2 SQIVND, per germline (reference sequence). DNA for the CDR3: TGTGCCAGTAGTATGGGGGTAGATACGCAGTATTTT. It is translated as CASSMGVDTQYF. Based on the CDR3 plus reference TRBV19 and TRBJ2-3, the full variable domain is DGGITQSPKYLFRKEGQNVTLSCEQNLNHDAMYWYRQDPGQGLRLIYYSQIVNDFQKGDIAEGYSVSREKKESFPLTVTSAQKNPTAFYLCASSMGVDTQYFGPGTRLTVL.

This clonotype was counted only a few times. V and J are TRBV20-1 and TRBJ2-2; D possibly matches TRBD1 or TRBD2 (5 bases each). The length of the CDR3 is 15 residues. Germline values: CDR1 DFQATT, CDR2 SNEGSKA (reference sequence). Between the trimmed V and J ends, which lost 0 bases and 5 bases, there was a span of 13 bases. CDR3 coding DNA: TGCAGTGCTAGAGATGGGGGTGTTCTAACCGGGGAGCTGTTTTTT. This translates into CSARDGGVLTGELFF.

Points on this clonotype: A much larger clone differs from this one at a single base, so this may be a read error. The chain joins TRBV6-5 to TRBJ2-7; 10 bases map to TRBD1. Germline V lookup: CDR1 MNHEY, CDR2 SVGAGI. The CDR3 has 14 residues. This chain's CDR3 is CVSRPGQGPYEQYF. CDR3 nucleotide sequence: TGTGTCAGCAGACCGGGACAGGGGCCCTACGAGCAGTACTTC.

As for this clonotype: A read error may be the cause here, since a much bigger clone is one base away. CDR3 nucleotide sequence: TGCAGCGCTTTGTGGGCAGGGGAACCCACTGAAGCTTCCTTT. Protein product: CSALWAGEPTEASF. This chain joins TRBV29-1 and TRBJ1-1, with D possibly matching TRBD1 (6 bases). Germline loops: CDR1 SQVTM, CDR2 ANQGSEA. The CDR3 length is 14 residues.

The chain combines TRBV30 with TRBJ1-6, with D maybe TRBD1 (5 bases). CDR3 length equals 13 residues. Germline loops: CDR1 GTSNPN, CDR2 SVGIG (reference sequence). Trimming removed 3 bases from V and 9 bases from J, with 12 bases in between. DNA of the CDR3: TGTGCCTGGAGGGCAGGGTTCAGTTCACCCCTCCACTTT. This encodes CAWRAGFSSPLHF.

The chain is built from TRBV5-4 and TRBJ2-3, with 14 bases identical to TRBD2. This CDR3 is 15 amino acids long. Germline V gene sequence: CDR1 SGHNT, CDR2 YYREEE (reference sequence). The ends lost 5 bases at V and 6 bases at J; junction bases unmatched: 5. CDR3 sequence reads: CASRRGLAGVDTQYF. The CDR3 DNA reads TGTGCCAGCAGACGGGGACTAGCGGGAGTGGATACGCAGTATTTT.

This clonotype was found a few times. The genes are TRBV28 and TRBJ2-7, with D possibly matching TRBD2 (6 bases). The CDR3 spans 16 residues. V gave up 8 bases and J gave up 3 bases, with 23 bases separating them. Germline CDR1 reads MDHEN; CDR2 reads SYDVKM. The CDR3 region has the DNA TGTGCCAGCTCCGGGGACTCGGCAGTTGTAAGCTACGAGCAGTACTTC. It specifies CASSGDSAVVSYEQYF.

This clonotype showed up just a few times. The rearrangement joins TRBV6-6 to TRBJ2-7, with 7 nucleotides matching TRBD2. CDR3 size: 12 residues. The J segment lost 5 bases and the V segment lost 11 bases, leaving 9 bases of the junction unmatched. CDR1 and CDR2 from the germline V gene are MNHNY and SVGAGI (reference sequence). For the CDR3, the DNA is TGTGCCGGCAACGCGGGAGTTCACGAGCAGTACTTC. This encodes CAGNAGVHEQYF.

The chain has TRBV12-3 or TRBV12-4 and TRBJ1-1, with no clear D. The CDR3 is 11 residues long. Deletions cut 6 bases from V and 7 bases from J, with 9 bases between. In DNA form, the CDR3 reads TGTGCCAGCAGCACCGGTGATGAAGCTTTCTTT. Amino acids: CASSTGDEAFF.

This sequence joins TRBV18 and TRBJ2-7, with D hard to call. Between the trimmed V and J ends, which lost 0 bases and 4 bases, there was a span of 16 bases. Per the germline V gene, CDR1 is KGHSH and CDR2 is LQKENI. CDR3 size: 16 residues. The CDR3 region has the DNA TGTGCCAGCTCACCACCCAACCGAAGCAGTTATTACGAGCAGTACTTC. It encodes CASSPPNRSSYYEQYF.

This clonotype came up a few times. The chain couples TRBV12-3 or TRBV12-4 to TRBJ2-3; TRBD2 agrees at 7 bases. Losses at the gene ends were 4 bases for V and 4 bases for J; bases not matched to a gene: 5. The length of the CDR3 is 14 residues. The CDR3: CASSWSGEADTQYF. DNA for the CDR3: TGTGCCAGCAGTTGGAGCGGGGAGGCAGATACGCAGTATTTT.

This clonotype was counted many times. The chain has TRBV12-3 or TRBV12-4 and TRBJ2-3; unclear D gene. V lost 6 bases, J lost 6 bases, and 10 bases lay in between. This CDR3 contains 12 residues. CDR3 loop: CASSPIWDTQYF. The CDR3 DNA reads as TGTGCCAGCAGCCCTATATGGGATACGCAGTATTTT.

Worth noting for this clonotype: A much more abundant neighbour one base away suggests this may be a read error. The V and J genes are TRBV10-3 and TRBJ2-5; 8 nucleotides align to TRBD2. Looked up from germline, CDR1 is ENHRY and CDR2 is SYGVKD. This CDR3 comprises 14 residues. The junction had 6 bases not matched to a gene; V was cut back by 8 bases and J by 1 base. The CDR3 sequence is CAIGTGLAQETQYF. The CDR3 region has the DNA TGTGCCATCGGGACTGGACTAGCCCAAGAGACCCAGTACTTC.

This clonotype was seen more than once but under ten times. The chain uses TRBV19 and TRBJ1-1; D is possibly TRBD1 (5 bases). The length of the CDR3 is 12 residues. Germline CDR1 LNHDA, CDR2 SQIVND (reference sequence). The V end was cut by 3 bases, the J end by 7 bases, with 9 bases between. The DNA of the CDR3 is TGTGCCAGTAGTATTGGGGACCGTGAAGCTTTCTTT. Translated, it gives CASSIGDREAFF. The full variable domain, its missing parts supplied by reference TRBV19 and TRBJ1-1, is DGGITQSPKYLFRKEGQNVTLSCEQNLNHDAMYWYRQDPGQGLRLIYYSQIVNDFQKGDIAEGYSVSREKKESFPLTVTSAQKNPTAFYLCASSIGDREAFFGQGTRLTVV.

This clonotype was seen more than once but under ten times. The rearrangement joins TRBV6-2 or TRBV6-3 to TRBJ1-5; the match to TRBD1 covers 8 bases. V lost 2 bases to trimming and J lost 3 bases; unmatched junction nucleotides: 9. Germline V gives CDR1 MNHEY, CDR2 SVGEGT. The CDR3 length is 17 residues. As DNA, the CDR3 is TGTGCCAGCAGTTACGCGGACAGGGCATACAACAATCAGCCCCAGCATTTT. Protein sequence: CASSYADRAYNNQPQHF.

The CDR3 region has the DNA TGTGCCAGCAGCTTTACCGGGACAGGGGTTGGGACTGAAGCTTTCTTT. This translates into CASSFTGTGVGTEAFF. The chain carries TRBV7-9 and TRBJ1-1, with TRBD1 matching 10 bases. J was trimmed by 5 bases and V by 3 bases; bases with no gene match: 9. Germline V gives CDR1 SEHNR, CDR2 FQNEAQ (reference sequence). CDR3 length: 16 residues.

This chain connects TRBV19 to TRBJ2-2; unclear D gene. Germline CDR1 reads LNHDA; CDR2 reads SQIVND (reference sequence). This CDR3 is built from 10 residues. Trimming removed 8 bases from V and 7 bases from J, with 5 bases in between. CDR3 region: CASVGGELFF. The DNA of the CDR3 is TGTGCCAGTGTCGGCGGGGAGCTGTTTTTT.

This clonotype was recorded at least ten times. This rearrangement joins TRBV12-3 or TRBV12-4 to TRBJ1-5; unclear D gene. There are 12 residues in the CDR3. Trimming shortened V by 4 bases and J by 7 bases, and 8 bases separated the two germline ends. CDR3 DNA sequence: TGTGCCAGCAGTTCGACGGACCAGCCCCAGCATTTT. Protein product: CASSSTDQPQHF.

With respect to this clonotype: Possible read error: a much larger clone is one base away. J is TRBJ2-5 and V is TRBV13; D gene ambiguous. The CDR3 extends over 13 amino acids. CDR1 and CDR2 (germline): PRHDT, FYEKMQ (reference sequence). The germline V and J ends were trimmed by 4 bases and 1 base, with 7 bases remaining between them. The CDR3 protein is CASSCRSQETQYF. The CDR3 bases are TGTGCCAGCAGCTGCAGGAGCCAAGAGACCCAGTACTTC. The full variable domain, with the rest looked up from reference TRBV13 and TRBJ2-5, is AAGVIQSPRHLIKEKRETATLKCYPIPRHDTVYWYQQGPGQDPQFLISFYEKMQSDKGSIPDRFSAQQFSDYHSELNMSSLELGDSALYFCASSCRSQETQYFGPGTRLLVL.

Concerning this clonotype: The junction shows a germline mismatch at one end, possibly a read error. The chain has TRBV4-1 and TRBJ1-4, with 7 bases aligning to TRBD1. This CDR3 region has 14 residues. Germline V gives CDR1 MGHRA, CDR2 YSYEKL. CDR3 sequence reads: CGSSRTPGGEKLFF. Here the CDR3 DNA reads TGCGGCAGCAGCCGCACTCCAGGGGGAGAAAAACTGTTTTTT.